The 26 T cell receptor beta chains below were found in one sample sequenced in a study of cytomegalovirus exposure and HLA in healthy donors. PCR primers comprised 60 Vbeta and 13 Jbeta primers. Produced via immunoSEQ multiplex PCR; TCRdb's table is partial and in-frame only. The sample contains about 67,000 clones, roughly nine tenths of which appear only once. The sample was PBMCs. These receptors came from a woman under 40 in good health and CMV-seropositive.

This chain uses TRBV6-5 with TRBJ2-3; TRBD2 aligns across 7 bases. This CDR3 has 14 residues. CDR1 is MNHEY, CDR2 SVGAGI, per germline. The trim removed 6 bases at V and 5 bases at J, leaving 8 bases unmatched. CDR3 loop: CASSPSGPQDTQYF. DNA of the CDR3: TGTGCCAGCAGCCCTAGCGGACCCCAAGATACGCAGTATTTT.

This chain connects TRBV6-4 to TRBJ1-1, with 7 nucleotides matching TRBD1. The CDR3 loop spans 13 amino acids. With 5 bases clipped from V and 5 bases from J, the junction kept 5 bases outside the gene matches. CDR1 is MRHNA and CDR2 is SNTAGT in the germline V gene. CDR3 sequence reads: CASSRQGNTEAFF. The CDR3 region has the DNA TGTGCCAGCAGTAGACAGGGAAATACTGAAGCTTTCTTT.

The chain carries TRBV9 and TRBJ2-1; no clear D gene. Between the trimmed V and J ends, which lost 0 bases and 9 bases, there was a span of 4 bases. CDR1 and CDR2 from the germline V gene are SGDLS and YYNGEE. This CDR3 has 11 residues. CDR3 in DNA: TGTGCCAGCAGCGTAGCGGGTGAGCAGTTCTTC. Protein: CASSVAGEQFF. Full variable domain (missing parts from reference TRBV9 and TRBJ2-1): DSGVTQTPKHLITATGQRVTLRCSPRSGDLSVYWYQQSLDQGLQFLIQYYNGEERAKGNILERFSAQQFPDLHSELNLSSLELGDSALYFCASSVAGEQFFGPGTRLTVL.

The rearrangement uses TRBV18 and TRBJ1-5, with D perhaps TRBD1 (6 bases). The germline CDR1 and CDR2 sequences are KGHSH and LQKENI. Trimming cost V 5 bases and J 5 bases, with 19 bases left between them. The CDR3 length is 16 residues. In nucleotides, the CDR3 is TGTGCCAGCTCAGAGCTGACAGGCGGTTCGTATCAGCCCCAGCATTTT. Translating gives CASSELTGGSYQPQHF.

The chain uses TRBV7-9 and TRBJ2-1; D gene uncertain. Between the trimmed V and J ends, which lost 3 bases and 10 bases, there was a span of 7 bases. Germline V lookup: CDR1 SEHNR, CDR2 FQNEAQ (reference sequence). The CDR3 is made up of 11 amino acids. CDR3 coding DNA: TGTGCCAGCAGCTTTGACTCCGAGCAGTTCTTC. Its translation: CASSFDSEQFF.

The V and J genes are TRBV13 and TRBJ1-2; D gene ambiguous. CDR1 PRHDT and CDR2 FYEKMQ come from the germline V gene (reference sequence). V was pared by 5 bases and J by 4 bases, with 14 bases between. The CDR3 runs 14 residues. CDR3 residues: CASSPGRKFYGYTF. The DNA for the CDR3 is TGTGCCAGCAGCCCGGGTAGGAAGTTCTATGGCTACACCTTC. Supplemented by reference TRBV13 and TRBJ1-2, the full variable domain reads AAGVIQSPRHLIKEKRETATLKCYPIPRHDTVYWYQQGPGQDPQFLISFYEKMQSDKGSIPDRFSAQQFSDYHSELNMSSLELGDSALYFCASSPGRKFYGYTFGSGTRLTVV.

Concerning this clone: At the DNA level, this CDR3 is encoded by other sequences in the same sample as well. The rearrangement links TRBV6-6 to TRBJ1-5, with D possibly being TRBD1 (5 bases). Germline CDR1 and CDR2: MNHNY and SVGAGI (reference sequence). The CDR3 contains 16 residues. Trimming took off 5 bases at V and 0 bases at J, with 14 bases between the two ends. CDR3 amino acids: CASSNTGGYSNQPQHF. CDR3 DNA sequence: TGTGCCAGCAGTAACACGGGGGGATATAGCAATCAGCCCCAGCATTTT.

The chain has TRBV28 and TRBJ2-1, with D possibly being TRBD2 (6 bases). Trimming cost V 5 bases and J 5 bases, with 13 bases left between them. This CDR3 region has 14 residues. CDR1 is MDHEN and CDR2 is SYDVKM in the germline V gene. CDR3 loop: CASSVPAGHNEQFF. CDR3 DNA sequence: TGTGCCAGCAGTGTCCCGGCGGGGCACAATGAGCAGTTCTTC.

The V and J genes are TRBV2 and TRBJ1-3, with D maybe TRBD1 (5 bases). The CDR3 runs 14 residues. V was shortened by 4 bases and J by 4 bases, with 11 bases between the two germline ends. Germline CDR1 SNHLY, CDR2 FYNNEI. CDR3 protein: CASSADTPGNTIYF. Written as DNA, the CDR3 is TGTGCCAGCAGTGCGGACACCCCCGGAAACACCATATATTTT.

This chain connects TRBV28 to TRBJ1-5, with TRBD1 as a possible D gene (5 bases). Trimming shortened V by 10 bases and J by 4 bases, and 14 bases separated the two germline ends. The germline gives CDR1 MDHEN, CDR2 SYDVKM. There are 13 residues in the CDR3. The DNA of the CDR3 is TGTGCCACCGTCCGGGGGGAAAATCAGCCCCAGCATTTT. It encodes CATVRGENQPQHF.

The chain is built from TRBV29-1 and TRBJ2-7; a weak D match, TRBD1 (6 bases). The CDR3 contains 14 residues. The germline V and J ends were trimmed by 5 bases and 0 bases, with 14 bases remaining between them. Germline CDR1 reads SQVTM; CDR2 reads ANQGSEA. The chain's CDR3 is CSVQGQLTSYEQYF. CDR3 in DNA: TGCAGCGTTCAGGGACAACTGACCTCCTACGAGCAGTACTTC.

This sequence joins TRBV6-1 and TRBJ1-6; unclear D gene. The CDR3 is 15 residues long. Germline values: CDR1 MNHNS, CDR2 SASEGT. V gave up 7 bases and J gave up 0 bases, with 10 bases separating them. The CDR3 region has the DNA TGTGCCAGCATTGCTGGGAGCTCCTATAATTCACCCCTCCACTTT. It codes for CASIAGSSYNSPLHF.

The chain couples TRBV5-1 to TRBJ2-2; D is ambiguous. The germline V and J ends were trimmed by 2 bases and 4 bases, with 6 bases remaining between them. This CDR3 spans 13 amino acids. Germline V gene sequence: CDR1 SGHRS, CDR2 YFSETQ. The CDR3: CASSFPSTGELFF. The CDR3 DNA sequence: TGCGCCAGCAGCTTCCCTAGCACCGGGGAGCTGTTTTTT.

The chain has TRBV5-1 and TRBJ1-2; D is unclear. Per the germline V gene, CDR1 is SGHRS and CDR2 is YFSETQ. There are 17 residues in the CDR3. Trimming took 1 base from V and 5 from J, leaving 21 bases between them. This CDR3 reads CASSLFGDRVDRYGYTF. As DNA, the CDR3 is TGCGCCAGCAGCTTGTTCGGGGATCGCGTAGATAGGTATGGCTACACCTTC. Based on the CDR3 plus reference TRBV5-1 and TRBJ1-2, the full variable domain is KAGVTQTPRYLIKTRGQQVTLSCSPISGHRSVSWYQQTPGQGLQFLFEYFSETQRNKGNFPGRFSGRQFSNSRSEMNVSTLELGDSALYLCASSLFGDRVDRYGYTFGSGTRLTVV.

The chain has TRBV2 and TRBJ2-2; TRBD2 agrees at 7 bases. V shed 3 bases, J shed 5 bases, and the junction held 6 bases outside the gene matches. Looked up from germline, CDR1 is SNHLY and CDR2 is FYNNEI. The CDR3 has 15 residues. CDR3 region: CASSDGGSGTGELFF. The CDR3 DNA reads as TGTGCCAGCAGTGACGGGGGGAGTGGGACCGGGGAGCTGTTTTTT.

This chain links TRBV2 with TRBJ2-5; TRBD2 is a possible D gene (5 bases). CDR1 is SNHLY, CDR2 FYNNEI, per germline. Trimming removed 4 bases at V and 4 bases at J, with 13 bases between. This CDR3 has 14 residues. The CDR3 DNA follows: TGTGCCAGCAGTGGAGTGGAAGGAGGAGAGACCCAGTACTTC. As protein: CASSGVEGGETQYF.

The chain carries TRBV18 and TRBJ1-5; D is perhaps TRBD1 (5 bases). V gave up 2 bases and J gave up 4 bases, with 9 bases separating them. CDR1 is KGHSH and CDR2 is LQKENI in the germline V gene. The CDR3 consists of 14 residues. The DNA for the CDR3 is TGTGCCAGCTCACCAGACAGTTTTAATCAGCCCCAGCATTTT. It encodes CASSPDSFNQPQHF.

V and J are TRBV14 and TRBJ2-1; TRBD2 agrees at 10 bases. Germline CDR1 SGHDN, CDR2 FVKESK. Trimming cost V 3 bases and J 9 bases; bases outside gene matches: 8. CDR3 length: 15 amino acids. In nucleotides, the CDR3 is TGTGCCAGCAGCCACTTAGCGGGAGGAGTAGGTGAGCAGTTCTTC. This sequence encodes CASSHLAGGVGEQFF.

The chain carries TRBV7-2 and TRBJ2-5, with D perhaps matching TRBD2 (5 bases). This CDR3 spans 14 amino acids. Germline assignment: CDR1 SGHTA and CDR2 FQGNSA. Trimming stripped 1 base from V and 5 bases from J, with 11 bases between. The CDR3 nucleotides are TGTGCCAGCAGCTTAGATCCCGGGATGGAGACCCAGTACTTC. It translates to CASSLDPGMETQYF.

The chain couples TRBV28 to TRBJ2-7; TRBD2 aligns across 8 bases. The V gene's germline CDR1 is MDHEN and CDR2 SYDVKM. J lost 5 bases, V lost 5 bases, and 5 bases had no gene match. This CDR3 spans 13 amino acids. The CDR3 nucleotides read TGTGCCAGCAGTCCCGGGAGGGTGCACGAGCAGTACTTC. It translates to CASSPGRVHEQYF. Based on the CDR3 plus reference TRBV28 and TRBJ2-7, the full variable domain is DVKVTQSSRYLVKRTGEKVFLECVQDMDHENMFWYRQDPGLGLRLIYFSYDVKMKEKGDIPEGYSVSREKKERFSLILESASTNQTSMYLCASSPGRVHEQYFGPGTRLTVT.

The chain is built from TRBV28 and TRBJ2-3; TRBD2 matches at 9 bases. CDR1 is MDHEN and CDR2 is SYDVKM in the germline V gene. Losses at the gene ends were 5 bases for V and 5 bases for J; bases not matched to a gene: 8. The CDR3 runs 15 residues. The CDR3 loop is CASSPQQLAGDTQYF. In DNA form, the CDR3 reads TGTGCCAGCAGTCCCCAACAACTAGCGGGAGATACGCAGTATTTT.

The chain recombines TRBV5-6 with TRBJ2-4, with D hard to call. V dropped 0 bases and J dropped 0 bases, with 10 bases sitting between them. The CDR3 runs to 16 residues. In germline, CDR1 is SGHDT, CDR2 YYEEEE. CDR3 DNA sequence: TGTGCCAGCAGCTTGGGGCCTTCCCTAGCCAAAAACATTCAGTACTTC. Translation gives CASSLGPSLAKNIQYF.

The gene calls are TRBV15 and TRBJ2-2; 7 bases line up with TRBD1. J was trimmed by 1 base and V by 9 bases; bases with no gene match: 2. CDR1 and CDR2 from the germline V gene are LNHNV and YYDKDF (reference sequence). The CDR3 covers 13 residues. CDR3 in DNA: TGTGCCACAGGGGGCTTGAACACCGGGGAGCTGTTTTTT. Amino acid sequence: CATGGLNTGELFF.

The chain uses TRBV7-2 and TRBJ2-2; a possible D gene is TRBD1 (6 bases). Germline CDR1 is SGHTA and CDR2 is FQGNSA. There are 16 residues in the CDR3. V was pared by 5 bases and J by 7 bases, with 20 bases between. The CDR3 loop reads CASSPQGRGFGGELFF. CDR3 coding DNA: TGTGCCAGCAGCCCCCAGGGGCGAGGTTTCGGCGGGGAGCTGTTTTTT.

The V call is TRBV7-9, the J call TRBJ1-3; 11 bases are a match to TRBD1. CDR1 SEHNR and CDR2 FQNEAQ come from the germline V gene (reference sequence). The CDR3 has 18 amino acids. The ends lost 4 bases at V and 0 bases at J; junction bases unmatched: 8. The CDR3 coding sequence is TGTGCCAGCAGCTACACGCCGGGACAGGGGGACTCTGGAAACACCATATATTTT. This encodes CASSYTPGQGDSGNTIYF.

V gene TRBV7-9 combines with J gene TRBJ2-1, with D possibly being TRBD1 (5 bases). The CDR3 runs 11 residues. V was cut by 5 bases and J by 7 bases, with 6 bases left in between. Per the germline V gene, CDR1 is SEHNR and CDR2 is FQNEAQ (reference sequence). CDR3 bases: TGTGCCAGCAGCAAGGGGAATGAGCAGTTCTTC. Its protein is CASSKGNEQFF.